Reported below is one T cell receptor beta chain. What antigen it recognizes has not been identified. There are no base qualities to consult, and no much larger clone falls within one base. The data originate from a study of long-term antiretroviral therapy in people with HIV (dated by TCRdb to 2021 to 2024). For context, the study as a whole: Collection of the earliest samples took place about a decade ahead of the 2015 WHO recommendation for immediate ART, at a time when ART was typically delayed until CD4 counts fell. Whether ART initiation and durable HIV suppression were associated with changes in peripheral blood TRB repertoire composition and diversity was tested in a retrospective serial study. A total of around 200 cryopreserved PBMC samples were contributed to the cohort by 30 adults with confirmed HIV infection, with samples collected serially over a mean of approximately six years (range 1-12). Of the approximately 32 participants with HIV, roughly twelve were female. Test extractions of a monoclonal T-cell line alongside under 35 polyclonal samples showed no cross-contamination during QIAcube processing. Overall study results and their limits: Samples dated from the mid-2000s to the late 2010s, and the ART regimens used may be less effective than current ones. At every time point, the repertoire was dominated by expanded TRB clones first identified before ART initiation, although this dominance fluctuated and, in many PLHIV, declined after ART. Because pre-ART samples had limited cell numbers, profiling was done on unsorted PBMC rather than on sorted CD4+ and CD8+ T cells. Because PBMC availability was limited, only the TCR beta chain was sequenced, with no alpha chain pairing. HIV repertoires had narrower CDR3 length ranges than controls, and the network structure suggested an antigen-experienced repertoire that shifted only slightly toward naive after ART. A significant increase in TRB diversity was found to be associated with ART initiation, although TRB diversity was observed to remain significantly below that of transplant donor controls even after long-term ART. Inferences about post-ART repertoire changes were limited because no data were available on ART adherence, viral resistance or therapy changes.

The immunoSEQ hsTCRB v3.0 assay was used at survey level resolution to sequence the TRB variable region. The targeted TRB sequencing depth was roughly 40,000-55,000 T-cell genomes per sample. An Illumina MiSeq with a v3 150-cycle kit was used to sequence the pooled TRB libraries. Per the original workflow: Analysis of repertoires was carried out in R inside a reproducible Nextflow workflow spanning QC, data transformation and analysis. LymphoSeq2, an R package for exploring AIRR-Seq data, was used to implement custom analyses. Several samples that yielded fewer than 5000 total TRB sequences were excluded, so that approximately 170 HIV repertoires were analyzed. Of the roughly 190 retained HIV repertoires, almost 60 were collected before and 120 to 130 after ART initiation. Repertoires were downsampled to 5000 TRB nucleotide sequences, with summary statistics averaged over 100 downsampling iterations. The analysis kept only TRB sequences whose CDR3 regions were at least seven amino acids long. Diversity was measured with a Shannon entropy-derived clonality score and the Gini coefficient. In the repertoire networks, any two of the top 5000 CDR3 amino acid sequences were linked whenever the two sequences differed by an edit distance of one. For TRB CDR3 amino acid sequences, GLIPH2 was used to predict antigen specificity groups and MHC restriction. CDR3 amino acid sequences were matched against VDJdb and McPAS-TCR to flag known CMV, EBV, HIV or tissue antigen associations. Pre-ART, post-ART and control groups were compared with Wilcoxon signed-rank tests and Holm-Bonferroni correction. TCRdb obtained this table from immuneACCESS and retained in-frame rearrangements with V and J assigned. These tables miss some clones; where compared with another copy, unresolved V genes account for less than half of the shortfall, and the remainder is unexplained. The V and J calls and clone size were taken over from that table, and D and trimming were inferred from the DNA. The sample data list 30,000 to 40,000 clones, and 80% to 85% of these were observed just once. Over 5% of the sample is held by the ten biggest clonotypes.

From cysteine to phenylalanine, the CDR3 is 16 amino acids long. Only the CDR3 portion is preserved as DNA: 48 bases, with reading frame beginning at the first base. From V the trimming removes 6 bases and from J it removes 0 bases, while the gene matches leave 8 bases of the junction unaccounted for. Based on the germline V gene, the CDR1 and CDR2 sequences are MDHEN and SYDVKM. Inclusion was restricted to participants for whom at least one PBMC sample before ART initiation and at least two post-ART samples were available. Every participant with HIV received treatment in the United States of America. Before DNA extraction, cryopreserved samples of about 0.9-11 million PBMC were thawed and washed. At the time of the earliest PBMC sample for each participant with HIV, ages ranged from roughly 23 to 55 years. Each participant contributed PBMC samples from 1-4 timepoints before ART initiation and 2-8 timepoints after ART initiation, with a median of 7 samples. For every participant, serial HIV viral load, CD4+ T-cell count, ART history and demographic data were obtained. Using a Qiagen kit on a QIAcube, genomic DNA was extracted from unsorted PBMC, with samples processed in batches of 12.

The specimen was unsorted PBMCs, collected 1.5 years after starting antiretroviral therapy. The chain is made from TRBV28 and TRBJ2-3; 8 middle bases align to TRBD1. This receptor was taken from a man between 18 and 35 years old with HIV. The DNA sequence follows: TGTGCCAGCAGCTCCGACAGGGGTACTAGCACAGATACGCAGTATTTT. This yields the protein CASSSDRGTSTDTQYF.